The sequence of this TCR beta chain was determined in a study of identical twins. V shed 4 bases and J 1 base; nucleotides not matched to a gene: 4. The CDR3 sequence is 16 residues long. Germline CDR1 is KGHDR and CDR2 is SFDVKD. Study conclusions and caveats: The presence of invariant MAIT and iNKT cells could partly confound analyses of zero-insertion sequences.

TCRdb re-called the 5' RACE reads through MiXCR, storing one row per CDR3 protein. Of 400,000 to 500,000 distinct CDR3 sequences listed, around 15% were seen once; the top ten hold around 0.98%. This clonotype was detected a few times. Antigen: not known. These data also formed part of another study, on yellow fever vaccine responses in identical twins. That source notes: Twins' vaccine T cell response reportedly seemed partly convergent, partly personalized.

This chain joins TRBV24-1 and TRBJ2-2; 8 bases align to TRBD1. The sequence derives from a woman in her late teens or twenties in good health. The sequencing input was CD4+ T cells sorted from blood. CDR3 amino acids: CATSESGTGNTGELFF. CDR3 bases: TGTGCCACCAGTGAATCCGGGACAGGGAACACCGGGGAGCTGTTTTTT.